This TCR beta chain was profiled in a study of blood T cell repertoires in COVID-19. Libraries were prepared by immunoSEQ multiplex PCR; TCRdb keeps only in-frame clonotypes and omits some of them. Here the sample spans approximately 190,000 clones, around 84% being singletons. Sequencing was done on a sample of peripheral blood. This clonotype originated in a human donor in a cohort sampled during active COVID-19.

The CDR3 reads CASSLSAGTWYGYTF. The CDR3 DNA is TGTGCCAGCAGTTTATCGGCAGGGACATGGTATGGCTACACCTTC. The chain recombines TRBV27 with TRBJ1-2; D perhaps matches TRBD1 (6 bases). V was trimmed by 0 bases and J by 5 bases, leaving 13 bases between them. CDR3 length: 15 amino acids. In germline, CDR1 is MNHEY, CDR2 SMNVEV (reference sequence).